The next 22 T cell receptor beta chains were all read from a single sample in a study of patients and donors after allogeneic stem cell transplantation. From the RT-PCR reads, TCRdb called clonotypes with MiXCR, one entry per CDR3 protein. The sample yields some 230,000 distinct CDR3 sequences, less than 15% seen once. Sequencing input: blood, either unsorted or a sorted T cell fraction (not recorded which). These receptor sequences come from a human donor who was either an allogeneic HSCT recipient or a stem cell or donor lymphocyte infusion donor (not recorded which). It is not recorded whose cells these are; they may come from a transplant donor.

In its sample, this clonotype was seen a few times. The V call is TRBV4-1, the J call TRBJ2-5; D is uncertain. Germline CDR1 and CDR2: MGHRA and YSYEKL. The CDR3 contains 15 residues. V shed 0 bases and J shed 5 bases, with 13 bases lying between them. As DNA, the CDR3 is TGCGCCAGCAGCCAAGAGCAGGCCTTGGGGGAGACCCAGTACTTC. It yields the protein CASSQEQALGETQYF.

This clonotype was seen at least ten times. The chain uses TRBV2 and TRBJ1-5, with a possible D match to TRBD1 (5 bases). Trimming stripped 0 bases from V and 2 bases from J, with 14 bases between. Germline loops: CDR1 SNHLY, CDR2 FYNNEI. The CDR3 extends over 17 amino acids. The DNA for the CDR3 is TGTGCCAGCAGTGAAGCAGGACAACCAACGGGCAATCAGCCCCAGCATTTT. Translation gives CASSEAGQPTGNQPQHF.

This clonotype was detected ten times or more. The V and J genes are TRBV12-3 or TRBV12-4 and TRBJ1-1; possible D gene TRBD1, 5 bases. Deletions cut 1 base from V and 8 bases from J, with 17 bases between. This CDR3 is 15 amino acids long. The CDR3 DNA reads TGTGCCAGCAGTTTAGTTTCGGGCAGGGCTTCAGAAGCTTTCTTT. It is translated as CASSLVSGRASEAFF.

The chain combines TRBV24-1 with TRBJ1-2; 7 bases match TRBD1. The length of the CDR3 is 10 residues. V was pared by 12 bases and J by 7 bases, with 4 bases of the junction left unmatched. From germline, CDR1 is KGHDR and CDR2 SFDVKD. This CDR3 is CAFRTGGYTF. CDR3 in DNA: TGTGCCTTCCGGACAGGTGGCTACACCTTC.

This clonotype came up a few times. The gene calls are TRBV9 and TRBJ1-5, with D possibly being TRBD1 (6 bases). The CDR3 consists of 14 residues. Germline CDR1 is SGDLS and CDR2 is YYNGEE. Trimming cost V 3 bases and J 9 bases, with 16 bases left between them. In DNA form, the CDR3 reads TGTGCCAGCAGCGACGGACAGAGGGGCGCGCCCCAGCATTTT. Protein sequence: CASSDGQRGAPQHF.

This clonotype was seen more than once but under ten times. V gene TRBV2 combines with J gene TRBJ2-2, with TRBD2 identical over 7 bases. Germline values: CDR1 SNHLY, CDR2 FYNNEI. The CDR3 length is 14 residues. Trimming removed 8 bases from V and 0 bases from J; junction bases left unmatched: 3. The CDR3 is CASLRGANTGELFF. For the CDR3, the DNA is TGTGCCAGCCTACGGGGGGCGAACACCGGGGAGCTGTTTTTT.

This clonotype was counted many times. As DNA, the CDR3 is TGCGCCAGCAGCTTCATCGGACTAGCCTACAATGAGCAGTTCTTC. It encodes CASSFIGLAYNEQFF. The rearrangement joins TRBV5-1 to TRBJ2-1; 7 bases fit TRBD2. This CDR3 region has 15 residues. J lost 2 bases, V lost 2 bases, and 4 bases had no gene match. Germline CDR1 is SGHRS and CDR2 is YFSETQ.

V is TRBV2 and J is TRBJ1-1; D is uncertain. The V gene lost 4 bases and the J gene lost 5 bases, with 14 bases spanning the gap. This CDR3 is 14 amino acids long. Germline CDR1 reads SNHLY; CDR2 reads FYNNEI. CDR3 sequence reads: CASSAEHGRTEAFF. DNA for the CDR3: TGTGCCAGCAGTGCAGAGCACGGGAGGACTGAAGCTTTCTTT.

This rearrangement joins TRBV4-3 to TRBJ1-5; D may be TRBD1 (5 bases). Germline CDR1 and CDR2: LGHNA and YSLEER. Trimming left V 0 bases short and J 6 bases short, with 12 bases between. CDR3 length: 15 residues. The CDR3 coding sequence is TGCGCCAGCAGCCAAGAGGGGGGAGTGGGTCAGCCCCAGCATTTT. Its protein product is CASSQEGGVGQPQHF.

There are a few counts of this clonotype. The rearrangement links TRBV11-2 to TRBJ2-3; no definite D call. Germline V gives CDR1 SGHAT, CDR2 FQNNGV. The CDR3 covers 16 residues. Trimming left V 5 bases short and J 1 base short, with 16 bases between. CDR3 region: CASSPRALTGTDTQYF. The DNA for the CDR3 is TGTGCCAGCAGCCCCCGGGCGCTCACTGGCACAGATACGCAGTATTTT.

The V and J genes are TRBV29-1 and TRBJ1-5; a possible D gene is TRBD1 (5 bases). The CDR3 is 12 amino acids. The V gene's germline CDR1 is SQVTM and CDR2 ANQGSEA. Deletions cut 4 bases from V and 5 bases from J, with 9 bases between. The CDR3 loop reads CSVGDADQPQHF. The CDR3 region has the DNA TGCAGCGTTGGGGACGCTGATCAGCCCCAGCATTTT. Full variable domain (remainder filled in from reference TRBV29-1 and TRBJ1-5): SAVISQKPSRDICQRGTSLTIQCQVDSQVTMMFWYRQQPGQSLTLIATANQGSEATYESGFVIDKFPISRPNLTFSTLTVSNMSPEDSSIYLCSVGDADQPQHFGDGTRLSIL.

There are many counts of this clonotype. CDR3 region: CASTRQRPGGRGDTQYF. CDR3 DNA: TGTGCCAGCACCCGACAACGCCCCGGCGGGAGGGGAGATACGCAGTATTTT. The chain recombines TRBV6-1 with TRBJ2-3; the match to TRBD2 covers 9 bases. From germline, CDR1 is MNHNS and CDR2 SASEGT. CDR3 length: 17 amino acids. Trimming took 7 bases from V and 5 from J; bases not matched to a gene: 16.

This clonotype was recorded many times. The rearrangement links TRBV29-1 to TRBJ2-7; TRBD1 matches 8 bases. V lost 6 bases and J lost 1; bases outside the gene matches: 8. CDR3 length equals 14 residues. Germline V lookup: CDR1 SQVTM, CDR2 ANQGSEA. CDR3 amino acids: CSVRRDRSSYEQYF. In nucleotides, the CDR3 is TGCAGCGTGCGGCGGGACAGGAGTTCCTACGAGCAGTACTTC.

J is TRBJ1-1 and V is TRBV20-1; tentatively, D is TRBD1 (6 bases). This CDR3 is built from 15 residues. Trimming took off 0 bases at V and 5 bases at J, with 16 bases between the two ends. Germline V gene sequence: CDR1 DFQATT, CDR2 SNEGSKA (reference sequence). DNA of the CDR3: TGCAGTGCTAGAGATATAACAGGGATGGGAACTGAAGCTTTCTTT. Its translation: CSARDITGMGTEAFF.

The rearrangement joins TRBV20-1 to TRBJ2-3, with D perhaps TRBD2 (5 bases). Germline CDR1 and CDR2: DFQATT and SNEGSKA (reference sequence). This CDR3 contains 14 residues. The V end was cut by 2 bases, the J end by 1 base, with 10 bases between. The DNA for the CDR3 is TGCAGTGCTAGATCAGCGGAACGCACAGATACGCAGTATTTT. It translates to CSARSAERTDTQYF.

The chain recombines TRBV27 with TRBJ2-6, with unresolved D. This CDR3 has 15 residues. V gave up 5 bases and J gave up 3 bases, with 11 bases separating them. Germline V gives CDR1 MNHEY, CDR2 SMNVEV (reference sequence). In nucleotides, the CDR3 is TGTGCCAGCAGTCCCTCAGTAGGTGGGGCCAACGTCCTGACTTTC. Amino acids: CASSPSVGGANVLTF.

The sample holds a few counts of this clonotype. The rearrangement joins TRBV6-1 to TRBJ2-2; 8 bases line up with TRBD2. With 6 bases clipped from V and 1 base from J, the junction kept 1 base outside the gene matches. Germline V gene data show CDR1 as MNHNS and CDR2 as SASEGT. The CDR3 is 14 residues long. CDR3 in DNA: TGTGCCAGCAGAGGGACTAGGAACACCGGGGAGCTGTTTTTT. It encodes CASRGTRNTGELFF.

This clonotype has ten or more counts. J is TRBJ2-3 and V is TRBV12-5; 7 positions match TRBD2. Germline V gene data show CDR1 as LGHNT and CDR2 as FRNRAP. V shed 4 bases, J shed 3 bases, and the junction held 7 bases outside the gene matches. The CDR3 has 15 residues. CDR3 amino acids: CASGSPAGRTDTQYF. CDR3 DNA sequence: TGTGCTAGTGGTTCCCCAGCGGGAAGGACAGATACGCAGTATTTT.

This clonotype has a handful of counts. CDR3 amino acids: CASTSWLGTGDHKGQYF. CDR3 sequence (DNA): TGTGCCAGCACAAGTTGGTTGGGGACAGGGGACCATAAGGGGCAGTACTTC. The rearrangement uses TRBV2 and TRBJ2-7; 10 bases fit TRBD1. This CDR3 spans 17 amino acids. V gave up 7 bases and J gave up 9 bases; unmatched junction bases: 21. Per the germline V gene, CDR1 is SNHLY and CDR2 is FYNNEI.

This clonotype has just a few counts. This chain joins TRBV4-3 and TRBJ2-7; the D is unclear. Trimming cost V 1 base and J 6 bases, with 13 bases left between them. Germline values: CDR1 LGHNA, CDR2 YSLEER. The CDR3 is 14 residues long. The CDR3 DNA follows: TGCGCCAGCAGCCAAGTACGTGGGCGCGGCGAGCAGTACTTC. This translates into CASSQVRGRGEQYF.

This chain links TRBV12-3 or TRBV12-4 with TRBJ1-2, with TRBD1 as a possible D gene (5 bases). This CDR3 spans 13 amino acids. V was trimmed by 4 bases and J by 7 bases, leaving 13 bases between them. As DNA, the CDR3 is TGTGCCAGCAGTTCGGCCAGGGAAGCTGGCTACACCTTC. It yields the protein CASSSAREAGYTF.

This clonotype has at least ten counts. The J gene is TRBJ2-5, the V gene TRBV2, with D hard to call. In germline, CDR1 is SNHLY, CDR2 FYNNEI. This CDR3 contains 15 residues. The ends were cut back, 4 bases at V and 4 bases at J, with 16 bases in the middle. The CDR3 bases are TGTGCCAGCAGTGTTTTCGGTCCCGAGGCAGAGACCCAGTACTTC. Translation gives CASSVFGPEAETQYF.